These 9 T cell receptor beta chains were sequenced from one sample in a study of T cell responses to AZD1222 COVID-19 vaccine. TCRdb keeps only in-frame clones here, not all; method: immunoSEQ multiplex PCR. The sample contains 100,000 to 150,000 clones, 80% to 90% of which appear only once. Here the sequenced sample was peripheral blood, taken 28 days after the second AZD1222 dose. These receptors were collected from an adult who received the AZD1222 COVID-19 vaccine.

V and J are TRBV5-6 and TRBJ1-2; no clear D. There are 13 residues in the CDR3. Germline V CDR1 and CDR2: SGHDT, YYEEEE. V dropped 0 bases and J dropped 2 bases, with 5 bases sitting between them. The CDR3 DNA reads TGTGCCAGCAGCTTGGGGCGGAACTATGGCTACACCTTC. This gives the protein CASSLGRNYGYTF.

The chain links TRBV6-5 to TRBJ2-2; tentative D call: TRBD1 (5 bases). Germline V gives CDR1 MNHEY, CDR2 SVGAGI. Trimming pared 7 bases from V and 3 bases from J, leaving 15 bases between. This CDR3 is built from 15 residues. CDR3 sequence: CASIIQGLYTGELFF. The CDR3 DNA is TGTGCCAGCATTATTCAGGGTCTGTACACCGGGGAGCTGTTTTTT.

The chain employs TRBV6-5 and TRBJ1-1; D possibly corresponds to TRBD1 (5 bases). Trimming left V 9 bases short and J 0 bases short, with 17 bases between. CDR1 and CDR2 (germline): MNHEY, SVGAGI. The CDR3 has 15 residues. The CDR3 DNA reads as TGTGCCAGTGGACACATACGAGACATGAACACTGAAGCTTTCTTT. Amino acid sequence: CASGHIRDMNTEAFF.

J is TRBJ1-1 and V is TRBV29-1, with D unresolved. Per the germline V gene, CDR1 is SQVTM and CDR2 is ANQGSEA. V gave up 4 bases and J gave up 1 base, with 10 bases separating them. CDR3 length equals 13 residues. CDR3 DNA sequence: TGCAGCGTTGTGGCGTATGGGAACACTGAAGCTTTCTTT. Translated, it gives CSVVAYGNTEAFF.

CDR3 coding DNA: TGTGCCTGGACCCCATTAAGGAACTATGGCTACACCTTC. Translation gives CAWTPLRNYGYTF. V gene TRBV30 combines with J gene TRBJ1-2; no firm D call. CDR3 size: 13 residues. Germline CDR1 and CDR2: GTSNPN and SVGIG (reference sequence). V gave up 4 bases and J gave up 2 bases, with 11 bases separating them.

The chain combines TRBV6-5 with TRBJ2-7; D is possibly TRBD2 (6 bases). The germline V gene encodes CDR1 MNHEY and CDR2 SVGAGI. V was shortened by 8 bases and J by 7 bases, with 12 bases between the two germline ends. CDR3 length: 11 residues. CDR3 nucleotides: TGTGCCAGCGCAGCGGGCGGTGAGCAGTACTTC. It is translated as CASAAGGEQYF.

The chain is built from TRBV10-3 and TRBJ1-1; possibly TRBD1 for D (5 bases). V shed 4 bases and J shed 2 bases, with 11 bases lying between them. The CDR3 has 14 residues. Germline CDR1 and CDR2: ENHRY and SYGVKD. CDR3 sequence: CAISGRVGNTEAFF. The CDR3 nucleotides read TGTGCCATCAGTGGCAGGGTCGGTAACACTGAAGCTTTCTTT.

This chain connects TRBV9 to TRBJ2-7; tentative D call: TRBD1 (5 bases). This CDR3 has 13 amino acids. V was cut by 3 bases and J by 5 bases, with 12 bases left in between. Germline loops: CDR1 SGDLS, CDR2 YYNGEE. This chain's CDR3 is CASSGSQGNEQYF. CDR3 DNA: TGTGCCAGCAGCGGATCCCAGGGAAACGAGCAGTACTTC.

This clone has a single count. The chain carries TRBV7-9 and TRBJ1-3, with 7 bases matching TRBD1. The trim removed 5 bases at V and 0 bases at J, leaving 4 bases unmatched. The CDR3 has 15 residues. Germline CDR1 SEHNR, CDR2 FQNEAQ (reference sequence). The CDR3 is CASSEGQSSGNTIYF. The CDR3 nucleotides are TGTGCCAGCAGCGAGGGACAGAGCTCTGGAAACACCATATATTTT.